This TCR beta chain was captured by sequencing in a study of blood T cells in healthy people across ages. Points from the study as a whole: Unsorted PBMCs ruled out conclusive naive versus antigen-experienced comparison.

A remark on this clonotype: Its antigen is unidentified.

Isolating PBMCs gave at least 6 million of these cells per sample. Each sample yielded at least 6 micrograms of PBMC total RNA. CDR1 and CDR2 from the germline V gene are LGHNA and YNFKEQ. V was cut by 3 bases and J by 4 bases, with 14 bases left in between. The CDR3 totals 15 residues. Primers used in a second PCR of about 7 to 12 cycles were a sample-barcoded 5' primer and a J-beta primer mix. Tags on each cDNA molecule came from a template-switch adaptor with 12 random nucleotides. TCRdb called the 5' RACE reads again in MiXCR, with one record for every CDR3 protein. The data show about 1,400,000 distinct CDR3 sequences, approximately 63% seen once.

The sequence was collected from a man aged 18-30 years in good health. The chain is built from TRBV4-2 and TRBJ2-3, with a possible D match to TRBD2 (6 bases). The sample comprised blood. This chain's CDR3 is CASSHPGEVPDTQYF. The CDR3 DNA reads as TGTGCCAGCAGCCACCCCGGGGAGGTTCCAGATACGCAGTATTTT.